This entry concerns a single T cell receptor beta chain. The V and J ends lost 6 bases and 3 bases, in that order; junction bases with no gene match: 3. This CDR3 contains 16 residues. Germline loops: CDR1 WSHSY, CDR2 SAAADI. This specimen belongs to a study of cytomegalovirus exposure and HLA in healthy donors. Overall study: There were 117 million unique TCR beta sequences, drawn from roughly 200 million T cells, in an earlier analysis.

It was with 60 Vbeta and 13 Jbeta primers that the PCR ran. TCRdb's copy holds only in-frame clones and misses some; the assay was immunoSEQ multiplex PCR. The sample has more than 90,000 clones, around 80% seen once; the top ten hold about 0.69%. Sequenced input: PBMCs. The genes are TRBV10-2 and TRBJ2-2; 14 bases fit TRBD2. The TCR sequence derives from a woman aged 60-75 years in good health and CMV-seronegative. In DNA form, the CDR3 reads TGCGCCAGCAGGACGACTAGCGGGAGGGACACCGGGGAGCTGTTTTTT. Protein product: CASRTTSGRDTGELFF.